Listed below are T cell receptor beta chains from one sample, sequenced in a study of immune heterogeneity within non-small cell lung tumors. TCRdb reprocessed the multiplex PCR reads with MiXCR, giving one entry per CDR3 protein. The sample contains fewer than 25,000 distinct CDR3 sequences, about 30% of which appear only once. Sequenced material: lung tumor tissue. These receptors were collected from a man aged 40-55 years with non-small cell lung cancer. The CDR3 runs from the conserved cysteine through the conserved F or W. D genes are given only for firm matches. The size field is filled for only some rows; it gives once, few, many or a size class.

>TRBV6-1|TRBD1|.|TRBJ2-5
TGTGCCAGCAAAAGACAGGGGCAAGAGACCCAGTACTTC
CASKRQGQETQYF
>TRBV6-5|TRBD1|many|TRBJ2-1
TGTGCCAGCAGTTACTCCCCCGGGACAGGGGGTTTTGAGCAGTTCTTC
CASSYSPGTGGFEQFF
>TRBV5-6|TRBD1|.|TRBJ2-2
TGTGCCAGCAGCACCGGGACAGGGGGCCTGGAGCTGTTTTTT
CASSTGTGGLELFF
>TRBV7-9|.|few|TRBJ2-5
TGTGCCAGCAGCTTATACGCGGACCAAGAGACCCAGTACTTC
CASSLYADQETQYF
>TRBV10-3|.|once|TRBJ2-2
TGTGCCATGAGTGAAACTGTACTAGCCGACACCGGGGAGCTGTTTTTT
CAMSETVLADTGELFF
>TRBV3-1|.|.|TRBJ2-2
TGTGCCAGCAACCGAAGAGAGGGGTCAGGCACCGGGGAGCTGTTTTTT
CASNRREGSGTGELFF
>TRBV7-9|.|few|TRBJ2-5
TGTGCCAGCAGCCCGAATTTTGGGGAGACCCAGTACTTC
CASSPNFGETQYF
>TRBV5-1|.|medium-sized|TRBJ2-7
TGCGCCAGCAGCTTATTCCGGGACGAGCAGTACTTC
CASSLFRDEQYF
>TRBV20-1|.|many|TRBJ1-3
TGCAGTGCGCAAATCGGAAACACCATATATTTT
CSAQIGNTIYF
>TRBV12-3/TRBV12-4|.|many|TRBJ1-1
TGTGCCAGCAGTCCCTCCCCGATAGAAGCTTTCTTT
CASSPSPIEAFF
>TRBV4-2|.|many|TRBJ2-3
TGTGCCAGCAGCCAAGATGGTAAAGCGGGCACAGATACGCAGTATTTT
CASSQDGKAGTDTQYF
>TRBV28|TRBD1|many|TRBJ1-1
TGTGCCAGCAGTTTAGGGACAGGGAAGGGAAAAGCTTTCTTT
CASSLGTGKGKAFF
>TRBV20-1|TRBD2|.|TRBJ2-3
TGCAGTGCTACTTGGTCTAGCGGGAGGACAGATACGCAGTATTTT
CSATWSSGRTDTQYF
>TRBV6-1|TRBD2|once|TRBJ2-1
TGTGCCAGCAGTGAAGCGCTAGCGGGAGACTTCAGTAGCTCCTACAATGAGAAGTTCTTC
CASSEALAGDFSSSYNEKFF
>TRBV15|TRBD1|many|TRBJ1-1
TGTGCCACTGGACAGGGGATCACTGAAGCTTTCTTT
CATGQGITEAFF
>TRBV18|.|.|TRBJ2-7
TGTGCCAGCTCACAAGGAGAACCCCACGAGCAGTACTTC
CASSQGEPHEQYF
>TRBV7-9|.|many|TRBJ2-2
TGTGCCAGCAGCTTAGTTGGCCTCGGGGAGCTGTTTTTT
CASSLVGLGELFF
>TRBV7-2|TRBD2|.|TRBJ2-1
TGTGCCAGCAAACCCCCGGGGAGGGCAGTCAATGAGCAGTTCTTC
CASKPPGRAVNEQFF
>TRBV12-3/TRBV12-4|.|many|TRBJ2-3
TGTGCCAGCAGTAAAGCCGGGACGATCACAGATACGCAGTATTTT
CASSKAGTITDTQYF
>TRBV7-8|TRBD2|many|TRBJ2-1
TGTGCCAGCAGCCGGACTAGCGGGGCCTCCTACAATGAGCAGTTCTTC
CASSRTSGASYNEQFF
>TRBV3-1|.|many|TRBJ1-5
TGTGCCAGCAGCTCGACAGGCTCGGCGCCCCAGCATTTT
CASSSTGSAPQHF
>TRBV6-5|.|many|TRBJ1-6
TGTGCCAGCAGTTACTCGCGAGGGAGTTATTCACCCCTCCACTTT
CASSYSRGSYSPLHF
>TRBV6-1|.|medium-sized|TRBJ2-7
TGTGCCAGCAGTGAAATGGGTGCCTCCTACGAGCAGTACTTC
CASSEMGASYEQYF
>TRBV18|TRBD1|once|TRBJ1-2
TGTGCCAGCTCACCCACGGGACAGGTCTATGTCTACACCTTC
CASSPTGQVYVYTF
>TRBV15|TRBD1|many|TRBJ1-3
TGTGCCACCAGACCTCCGGGACAGGGCTCTGGAAACACCATATATTTT
CATRPPGQGSGNTIYF
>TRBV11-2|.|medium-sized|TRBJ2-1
TGTGCCAGCAGCTTATTATATGAGCAGTTCTTC
CASSLLYEQFF
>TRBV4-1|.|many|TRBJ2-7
TGCGCCAGCAGCCGCGGTAGGGGTTCCTACGAGCAGTACTTC
CASSRGRGSYEQYF
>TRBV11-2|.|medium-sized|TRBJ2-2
TGTGCCAGCAGCTTAGACTTTCCTGGCGGGGAGCTGTTTTTT
CASSLDFPGGELFF
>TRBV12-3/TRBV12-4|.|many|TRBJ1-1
TGTGCCAGCACCCCGGATCCGAACACTGAAGCTTTCTTT
CASTPDPNTEAFF
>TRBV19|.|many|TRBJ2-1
TGTGCCAGTAGTCCCGCCGACCTAGTCTCCTACAATGAGCAGTTCTTC
CASSPADLVSYNEQFF
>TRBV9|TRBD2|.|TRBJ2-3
TGTGCCAGCAGCGTAGAACCTAGCGGGAGGGCAGATACGCAGTATTTT
CASSVEPSGRADTQYF
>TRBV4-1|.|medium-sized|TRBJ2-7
TGCGCCAGCAGCCAAGATCCGTGGGGAATAACCTACGAGCAGTACTTC
CASSQDPWGITYEQYF
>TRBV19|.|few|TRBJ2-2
TGTGCCAGTACCCCAAAAAAGAGGGGGTTCACCGGGGAGCTGTTTTTT
CASTPKKRGFTGELFF
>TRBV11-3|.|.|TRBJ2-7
TGTGCCAGCAGCTTACTTGACAGATCCTACGAGCAGTACTTC
CASSLLDRSYEQYF
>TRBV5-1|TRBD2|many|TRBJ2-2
TGCGCCAGCAGCTTACTAGCGGGACCGAACACCGGGGAGCTGTTTTTT
CASSLLAGPNTGELFF
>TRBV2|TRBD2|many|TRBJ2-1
TGTGCCAGCAGTGAGTCTGGACTAGCGGGCCTCTACAATGAGCAGTTCTTC
CASSESGLAGLYNEQFF
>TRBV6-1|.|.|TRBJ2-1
TGTGCCAGCAGTCCCAGGAATAGCGGTGCGACAGAGCAGTTCTTC
CASSPRNSGATEQFF
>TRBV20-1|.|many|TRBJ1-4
TGCAGTGCTCCGGACCTCGCGGCTAATGAAAAACTGTTTTTT
CSAPDLAANEKLFF
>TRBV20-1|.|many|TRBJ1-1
TGCAGTGCTAGAGGAACAAGGTACACTGAAGCTTTCTTT
CSARGTRYTEAFF
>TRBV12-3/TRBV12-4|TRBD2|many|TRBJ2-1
TGTGCCAGCAGGACTACTAGCGGGGGACTTTACAATGAGCAGTTCTTC
CASRTTSGGLYNEQFF
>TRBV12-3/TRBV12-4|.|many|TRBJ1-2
TGTGCCAGCAGTTTAGGGGCCGGCGGCTACACCTTC
CASSLGAGGYTF
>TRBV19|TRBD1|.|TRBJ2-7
TGTGCCAGTTCATTCCGAGCCGGGACAGGATCCACCTACGAGCATTACTTC
CASSFRAGTGSTYEHYF
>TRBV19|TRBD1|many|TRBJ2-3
TGTGCCAGCAGACAGGGGATAGGCACAGATACGCAGTATTTT
CASRQGIGTDTQYF
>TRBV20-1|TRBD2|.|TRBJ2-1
TGCAGTGCTAGTTGGCGGGAGGTCGGCAATGAGCAGTTCTTC
CSASWREVGNEQFF
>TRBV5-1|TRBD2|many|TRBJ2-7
TGCGCCAGCAGCTTGGACGGGAGGGCCAACGAGCAGTACTTC
CASSLDGRANEQYF
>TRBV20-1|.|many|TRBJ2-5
TGCAGTGCCCCCGACTGGAACCAAGAGACCCAGTACTTC
CSAPDWNQETQYF
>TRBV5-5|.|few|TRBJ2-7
TGTGCCAGCACCAGGGGCAGCCTCTCCTACGAGCAGTACTTC
CASTRGSLSYEQYF